A single sample is the source of the 9 T cell receptor beta chains below, sequenced in a study of OX40 agonist ivuxolimab in advanced cancers. Assay used: immunoSEQ multiplex PCR; TCRdb lists only in-frame clones, some missing. Found here are 35,000 to 40,000 clones, 60% to 85% of them singletons; the top ten hold about an eighth. Source: CD4+ or CD8+ T cells sorted from blood, taken in a trial of the OX40 agonist ivuxolimab. These receptors originate from an adult with an advanced solid tumor such as melanoma, head and neck, liver or kidney cancer.

The chain is built from TRBV10-3 and TRBJ2-1; D might be TRBD1 or TRBD2, each matching 5 bases. The length of the CDR3 is 14 residues. The V gene's germline CDR1 is ENHRY and CDR2 SYGVKD. Trimming took off 6 bases at V and 8 bases at J, with 17 bases between the two ends. CDR3 loop: CAISPGPSTDEQFF. CDR3 sequence (DNA): TGTGCCATCAGCCCGGGGCCTAGCACGGATGAGCAGTTCTTC.

The rearrangement links TRBV7-9 to TRBJ2-7; D remains unclear. The CDR3 sequence is 14 residues long. Germline V gene lookup returns CDR1 SEHNR and CDR2 FQNEAQ (reference sequence). The V end was cut by 1 base, the J end by 0 bases, with 7 bases between. CDR3 coding DNA: TGTGCCAGCAGCTTAGTGCCAGACTCCTACGAGCAGTACTTC. Its translation is CASSLVPDSYEQYF.

This clone came up a few times. V usage is TRBV21-1 and J usage is TRBJ1-1; TRBD1 is the table's D call, not checked against the DNA. TRBV21-1 is annotated as a pseudogene. The CDR3 runs to 17 residues. The CDR3 nucleotides are TGTGCCAGCAGCAAGCCCCGAGATTCACAGGGCCCCCCTGAAGCTTTCTTT. It is translated as CASSKPRDSQGPPEAFF.

This clone was observed once. The V and J genes are TRBV25-1 and TRBJ2-7, with D possibly being TRBD1 or TRBD2 (5 bases each). With 6 bases removed from V and 0 bases from J, the gap between germline ends came to 15 bases. Looked up from germline, CDR1 is MGHDK and CDR2 is SYGVNS. This CDR3 region has 15 residues. CDR3 coding DNA: TGTGCCAGCAGACCTCGGGACCCGAGCTCCTACGAGCAGTACTTC. This gives the protein CASRPRDPSSYEQYF.

Only a few counts were recorded for this clone. This chain links TRBV7-9 with TRBJ2-5, with D perhaps given as TRBD1 or TRBD2 (5 bases each). The ends were cut back, 4 bases at V and 5 bases at J, with 17 bases in the middle. The CDR3 consists of 15 residues. From germline, CDR1 is SEHNR and CDR2 FQNEAQ (reference sequence). The CDR3 loop is CASSSSSGLQETQYF. The DNA of the CDR3 is TGTGCCAGCAGCTCCTCCTCGGGGCTACAGGAGACCCAGTACTTC.

The chain combines TRBV7-6 with TRBJ2-7; D not resolved. Trimming left V 2 bases short and J 2 bases short, with 10 bases between. The germline V gene has CDR1 SGHVS and CDR2 FNYEAQ. This CDR3 is built from 14 residues. The chain's CDR3 is CASSLKVQTYEQYF. CDR3 nucleotides: TGTGCCAGCAGCTTAAAGGTACAGACCTACGAGCAGTACTTC.

The CDR3 here is CASSHLAVPRADTQYF. In DNA form, the CDR3 reads TGTGCCAGCAGCCACCTTGCGGTCCCGAGGGCAGATACGCAGTATTTT. The rearrangement uses TRBV13 and TRBJ2-3, with D possibly matching TRBD2 (5 bases). The CDR3 spans 16 residues. Trimming shortened V by 5 bases and J by 4 bases, and 19 bases separated the two germline ends. CDR1 and CDR2 from the germline V gene are PRHDT and FYEKMQ (reference sequence).

The genes are TRBV28 and TRBJ2-1; 11 nucleotides align to TRBD2. The CDR3 spans 16 residues. Germline V gene data show CDR1 as MDHEN and CDR2 as SYDVKM. The J segment lost 7 bases and the V segment lost 2 bases, leaving 7 bases of the junction unmatched. The CDR3 DNA sequence: TGTGCCAGCAGTTTAGGGGGGGGGACTAGCGGAAATGAGCAGTTCTTC. Translated, it gives CASSLGGGTSGNEQFF.

The J gene is TRBJ2-6, the V gene TRBV19; the D is unclear. Per the germline V gene, CDR1 is LNHDA and CDR2 is SQIVND (reference sequence). The CDR3 is made up of 13 amino acids. Trimming removed 8 bases at V and 3 bases at J, with 8 bases between. Here the CDR3 reads CASEVGGANVLTF. The CDR3 DNA reads as TGTGCCAGTGAGGTTGGTGGGGCCAACGTCCTGACTTTC.